The 20 T cell receptor beta chains listed next were all sequenced from one sample in a study of shared clonotypes between healthy human individuals. The repertoire was sequenced with immunoSEQ multiplex PCR; TCRdb's copy has only in-frame clones and lacks some. This repertoire shows 630,000 or so clones, roughly 98% found once; its top ten account for 0.3%. CD8 cells regarded as naive lacked CD45RO, were positively chosen for CCR7, and omitted terminally differentiated effector memory CD45RA+ cells. The specimen sequenced was naive CD8+ T cells sorted from blood. These receptors all stem from a young man in good health.

The rearrangement uses TRBV2 and TRBJ2-7, with no clear D. V lost 2 bases to trimming and J lost 2 bases, with 7 bases between them. CDR1 and CDR2 (germline): SNHLY, FYNNEI. CDR3 length equals 13 residues. CDR3 nucleotides: TGTGCCAGCAGTGAATTATTGGCCTACGAGCAGTACTTC. This translates into CASSELLAYEQYF.

V is TRBV5-1 and J is TRBJ2-7; D remains unclear. The CDR3 covers 13 residues. CDR1 and CDR2 from the germline V gene are SGHRS and YFSETQ. V lost 4 bases and J 3 bases, leaving 11 bases between the germline ends. This chain's CDR3 is CASSVDAYYEQYF. Here the CDR3 DNA reads TGCGCCAGCAGCGTGGACGCTTACTACGAGCAGTACTTC. Drawing the rest from reference TRBV5-1 and TRBJ2-7, the complete variable domain is KAGVTQTPRYLIKTRGQQVTLSCSPISGHRSVSWYQQTPGQGLQFLFEYFSETQRNKGNFPGRFSGRQFSNSRSEMNVSTLELGDSALYLCASSVDAYYEQYFGPGTRLTVT.

The chain recombines TRBV18 with TRBJ1-1; the D is unclear. The CDR3 is made up of 13 amino acids. Germline assignment: CDR1 KGHSH and CDR2 LQKENI. The V gene lost 3 bases and the J gene lost 7 bases, with 12 bases spanning the gap. The CDR3 DNA sequence: TGTGCCAGCTCACCGCCGGAACTTATTGAAGCTTTCTTT. Translated: CASSPPELIEAFF.

Concerning this clone itself: Within the sample, other DNA sequences also encode this same CDR3. The CDR3 loop reads CSVTLAGVADTQYF. CDR3 DNA sequence: TGCAGCGTGACACTAGCGGGAGTCGCGGATACGCAGTATTTT. The chain couples TRBV29-1 to TRBJ2-3; 11 bases fit TRBD2. CDR1 and CDR2 from the germline V gene are SQVTM and ANQGSEA. V trimming: 6 bases; J trimming: 6 bases; junction bases outside the gene matches: 8. CDR3 length: 14 residues.

This clone was picked up one time. The chain carries TRBV6-1 and TRBJ1-3, with D unresolved. The CDR3 has 14 amino acids. Trimming pared 4 bases from V and 0 bases from J, leaving 7 bases between. Germline CDR1 MNHNS, CDR2 SASEGT. The CDR3 coding sequence is TGTGCCAGCAGTGGGGTAGGCTCTGGAAACACCATATATTTT. The encoded protein is CASSGVGSGNTIYF.

The rearrangement uses TRBV7-8 and TRBJ2-3; weak D call: TRBD1 (6 bases). The CDR3 has 14 amino acids. Germline CDR1 and CDR2: SGHVS and FQNEAQ. Trimming removed 1 base from V and 2 bases from J, with 7 bases in between. CDR3 region: CASSLEGVTDTQYF. CDR3 bases: TGTGCCAGCAGCTTAGAGGGGGTCACAGATACGCAGTATTTT.

J is TRBJ2-1 and V is TRBV6-4; 7 bases fit TRBD1. The CDR3 has 15 amino acids. Germline V lookup: CDR1 MRHNA, CDR2 SNTAGT. V was clipped by 0 bases and J by 6 bases; unmatched bases: 5. The CDR3 DNA is TGTGCCAGCAGTGACTCGCTGGACAGGTTCAATGAGCAGTTCTTC. Protein sequence: CASSDSLDRFNEQFF.

The chain joins TRBV27 to TRBJ2-7, with TRBD2 matching over 13 bases. V lost 4 bases, J lost 2 bases, and 2 bases stayed unmatched. The CDR3 has 15 amino acids. Germline loops: CDR1 MNHEY, CDR2 SMNVEV (reference sequence). The CDR3 protein is CASSSGTSGTYEQYF. CDR3 DNA: TGTGCCAGCAGTTCAGGGACTAGCGGGACCTACGAGCAGTACTTC.

In its sample, this clone was seen once. V is TRBV10-3 and J is TRBJ2-4, with D unclear. The germline gives CDR1 ENHRY, CDR2 SYGVKD. Trimming took off 0 bases at V and 1 base at J, with 7 bases between the two ends. The CDR3 length is 15 residues. CDR3 region: CAISESHEAKNIQYF. The CDR3 DNA reads TGTGCCATCAGTGAGTCGCATGAGGCCAAAAACATTCAGTACTTC.

The rearrangement links TRBV25-1 to TRBJ1-1; unclear D gene. Trimming left V 1 base short and J 6 bases short, with 12 bases between. Per germline, CDR1 MGHDK and CDR2 SYGVNS. This CDR3 contains 14 residues. This CDR3 reads CASSEFDGVPEAFF. The CDR3 DNA is TGTGCCAGCAGTGAATTCGATGGGGTCCCTGAAGCTTTCTTT.

This clone has more than one count but fewer than ten. The chain uses TRBV5-1 and TRBJ1-1; possible D gene TRBD1, 6 bases. Germline CDR1 reads SGHRS; CDR2 reads YFSETQ. Trimming took off 5 bases at V and 5 bases at J, with 7 bases between the two ends. This CDR3 is 11 amino acids long. Here the CDR3 reads CASRQGTEAFF. The CDR3 DNA sequence: TGCGCCAGCAGACAGGGAACTGAAGCTTTCTTT. Variable domain in full (rest from reference TRBV5-1 and TRBJ1-1): KAGVTQTPRYLIKTRGQQVTLSCSPISGHRSVSWYQQTPGQGLQFLFEYFSETQRNKGNFPGRFSGRQFSNSRSEMNVSTLELGDSALYLCASRQGTEAFFGQGTRLTVV.

The V gene is TRBV9, the J gene TRBJ2-1, with TRBD1 matching over 7 bases. The CDR3 contains 15 residues. After removal of 4 bases from V and 4 bases from J, the junction contained 8 bases not matched to a gene. Germline V gene lookup returns CDR1 SGDLS and CDR2 YYNGEE. The CDR3 here is CASSFTRDSYNEQFF. In DNA form, the CDR3 reads TGTGCCAGCAGCTTCACTCGGGACAGTTACAATGAGCAGTTCTTC. Filled out from reference TRBV9 and TRBJ2-1, the complete variable domain reads DSGVTQTPKHLITATGQRVTLRCSPRSGDLSVYWYQQSLDQGLQFLIQYYNGEERAKGNILERFSAQQFPDLHSELNLSSLELGDSALYFCASSFTRDSYNEQFFGPGTRLTVL.

V is TRBV11-2 and J is TRBJ2-6; 7 bases map to TRBD2. CDR3 size: 19 residues. V gave up 4 bases and J gave up 1 base; unmatched junction bases: 13. The germline V gene has CDR1 SGHAT and CDR2 FQNNGV. The CDR3 coding sequence is TGTGCCAGCAGCTCGATCGGGGCGGGAGCCTTTTCTGGGGCCAACGTCCTGACTTTC. Amino acids: CASSSIGAGAFSGANVLTF.

This rearrangement joins TRBV28 to TRBJ2-5; 8 bases agree with TRBD2. Trimming took 3 bases from V and 5 from J; bases not matched to a gene: 14. Germline assignment: CDR1 MDHEN and CDR2 SYDVKM. This CDR3 has 17 amino acids. This CDR3 reads CASSFLRGAKSWETQYF. The CDR3 nucleotides read TGTGCCAGCAGTTTTCTGCGGGGGGCTAAGAGCTGGGAGACCCAGTACTTC.

The genes are TRBV7-6 and TRBJ2-5, with D perhaps matching TRBD2 (7 bases). V was clipped by 3 bases and J by 5 bases, with 16 bases between them. The CDR3 has 15 amino acids. The germline gives CDR1 SGHVS, CDR2 FNYEAQ. CDR3 residues: CASSFSAGASETQYF. The DNA of the CDR3 is TGTGCCAGCAGCTTCTCGGCGGGGGCCTCGGAGACCCAGTACTTC.

V gene TRBV7-9 combines with J gene TRBJ2-1; D is perhaps TRBD1 or TRBD2 (5 bases each). The CDR3 spans 16 residues. In germline, CDR1 is SEHNR, CDR2 FQNEAQ (reference sequence). V was clipped by 5 bases and J by 7 bases, with 21 bases between them. The CDR3 protein is CASSPPQMGVGNEQFF. DNA of the CDR3: TGTGCCAGCAGCCCCCCGCAAATGGGGGTTGGTAATGAGCAGTTCTTC.

The chain joins TRBV5-1 to TRBJ2-7; 7 bases agree with TRBD1. The V gene end was trimmed by 7 bases and the J gene end by 1 base; junction bases not matched to a gene: 5. CDR3 length: 13 amino acids. In germline, CDR1 is SGHRS, CDR2 YFSETQ. For the CDR3, the DNA is TGCGCCAGCCGACAGGGTGGGTCCTACGAGCAGTACTTC. This codes for CASRQGGSYEQYF. The full variable domain, its missing parts supplied by reference TRBV5-1 and TRBJ2-7, is KAGVTQTPRYLIKTRGQQVTLSCSPISGHRSVSWYQQTPGQGLQFLFEYFSETQRNKGNFPGRFSGRQFSNSRSEMNVSTLELGDSALYLCASRQGGSYEQYFGPGTRLTVT.

The chain recombines TRBV5-4 with TRBJ2-3; 7 bases agree with TRBD2. Germline CDR1 reads SGHNT; CDR2 reads YYREEE (reference sequence). The CDR3 is 17 amino acids. The J segment lost 4 bases and the V segment lost 3 bases, leaving 14 bases of the junction unmatched. The CDR3 DNA follows: TGTGCCAGCAGCTCCCCCCCCAGCGGGAAGCGCGCAGATACGCAGTATTTT. Residues: CASSSPPSGKRADTQYF. Full variable domain (rest looked up from reference TRBV5-4 and TRBJ2-3): ETGVTQSPTHLIKTRGQQVTLRCSSQSGHNTVSWYQQALGQGPQFIFQYYREEENGRGNFPPRFSGLQFPNYSSELNVNALELDDSALYLCASSSPPSGKRADTQYFGPGTRLTVL.

The V gene is TRBV9, the J gene TRBJ2-3; 10 bases match TRBD1. Germline assignment: CDR1 SGDLS and CDR2 YYNGEE. CDR3 size: 15 residues. After removal of 0 bases from V and 6 bases from J, the junction contained 4 bases not matched to a gene. The CDR3 nucleotides are TGTGCCAGCAGCGTAGAGACAGGGGGCGCCGATACGCAGTATTTT. Protein: CASSVETGGADTQYF.

This clone appeared a single time. The J gene is TRBJ2-1, the V gene TRBV28; D gene ambiguous. Trimming removed 5 bases from V and 2 bases from J, with 13 bases in between. The V gene's germline CDR1 is MDHEN and CDR2 SYDVKM. This CDR3 region has 15 residues. CDR3 bases: TGTGCCAGCAGTCTCCGGGTCTCAACCTACAATGAGCAGTTCTTC. Residues: CASSLRVSTYNEQFF.